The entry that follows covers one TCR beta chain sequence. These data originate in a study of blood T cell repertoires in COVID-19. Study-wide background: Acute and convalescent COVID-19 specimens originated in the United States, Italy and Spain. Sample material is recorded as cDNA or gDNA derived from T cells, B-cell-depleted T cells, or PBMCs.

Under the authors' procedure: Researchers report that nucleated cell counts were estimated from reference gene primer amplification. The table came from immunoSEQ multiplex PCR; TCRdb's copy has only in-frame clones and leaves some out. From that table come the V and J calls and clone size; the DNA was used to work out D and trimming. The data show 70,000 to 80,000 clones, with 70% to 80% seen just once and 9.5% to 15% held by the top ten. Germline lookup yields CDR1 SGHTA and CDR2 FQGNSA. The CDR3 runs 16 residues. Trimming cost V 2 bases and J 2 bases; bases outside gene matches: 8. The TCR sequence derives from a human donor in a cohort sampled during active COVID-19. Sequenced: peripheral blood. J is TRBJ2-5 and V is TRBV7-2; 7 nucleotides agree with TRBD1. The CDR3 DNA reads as TGTGCCAGCAGCTTAAGGGGACAGAGATTTCAAGAGACCCAGTACTTC. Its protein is CASSLRGQRFQETQYF.